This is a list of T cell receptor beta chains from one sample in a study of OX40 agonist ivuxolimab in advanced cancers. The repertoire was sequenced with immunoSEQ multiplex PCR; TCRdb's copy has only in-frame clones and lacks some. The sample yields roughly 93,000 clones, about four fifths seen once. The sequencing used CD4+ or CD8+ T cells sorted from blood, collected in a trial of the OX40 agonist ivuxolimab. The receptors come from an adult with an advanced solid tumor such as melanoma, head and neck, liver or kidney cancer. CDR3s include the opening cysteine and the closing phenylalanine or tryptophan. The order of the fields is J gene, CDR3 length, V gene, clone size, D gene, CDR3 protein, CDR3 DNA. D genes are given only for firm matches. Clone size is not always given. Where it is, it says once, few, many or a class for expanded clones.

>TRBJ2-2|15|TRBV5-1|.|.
CASSTSGSGTGELFF
TGCGCCAGCAGTACCTCGGGTAGCGGTACCGGGGAGCTGTTTTTT
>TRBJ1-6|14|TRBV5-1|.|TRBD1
CASSYGTENSPLHF
TGCGCCAGCAGCTACGGGACAGAGAATTCACCCCTCCACTTT
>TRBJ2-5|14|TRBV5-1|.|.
CASSLGPGKETQYF
TGCGCCAGCAGCTTGGGTCCGGGAAAAGAGACCCAGTACTTC
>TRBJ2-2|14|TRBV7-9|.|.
CASSSGVRTGELFF
TGTGCCAGCAGCTCGGGAGTACGGACCGGGGAGCTGTTTTTT
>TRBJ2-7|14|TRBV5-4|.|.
CASSVGRGPDEQYF
TGTGCCAGCAGCGTGGGGCGGGGTCCTGACGAGCAGTACTTC
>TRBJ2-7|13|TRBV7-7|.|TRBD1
CASSSDRGYEQYF
TGTGCCAGCAGTTCGGACAGGGGGTACGAGCAGTACTTC
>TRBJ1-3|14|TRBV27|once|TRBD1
CASSSQGGGNTIYF
TGTGCCAGCAGTTCCCAGGGGGGTGGAAACACCATATATTTT
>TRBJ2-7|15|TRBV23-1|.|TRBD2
CASSQRAGVNYEQYF
TGCGCCAGCAGTCAGCGAGCGGGAGTAAACTACGAGCAGTACTTC
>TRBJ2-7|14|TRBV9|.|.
CASSADPATYEQYF
TGTGCCAGCAGCGCGGACCCGGCAACCTACGAGCAGTACTTC
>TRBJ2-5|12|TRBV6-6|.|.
CASSRRTETQYF
TGTGCCAGCAGTCGACGGACGGAGACCCAGTACTTC
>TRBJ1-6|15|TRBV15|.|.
CATSRETDYNSPLHF
TGTGCCACCAGCAGAGAGACTGATTATAATTCACCCCTCCACTTT
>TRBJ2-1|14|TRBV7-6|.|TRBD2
CASSLEGLAYEQFF
TGTGCCAGCAGCTTAGAGGGACTAGCATATGAGCAGTTCTTC